These 27 T cell receptor beta chains share one sample of origin, sequenced in a study of neurological immune-mediated disorders. TCRdb itself ran the 5' RACE reads through MiXCR, one entry per CDR3 protein. The data hold 30,000 to 45,000 distinct CDR3 sequences, with around 10% observed a single time. The material sequenced was CD4+ T cells from blood. The receptors were sampled from a woman aged 30 to 39 with HTLV-1-associated myelopathy (HAM/TSP).

This clonotype has ten or more counts. The chain recombines TRBV6-5 with TRBJ2-7; D remains unclear. Germline V gene sequence: CDR1 MNHEY, CDR2 SVGAGI. V was cut by 2 bases and J by 0 bases, with 5 bases left in between. This CDR3 has 13 amino acids. The CDR3: CASSYRVSYEQYF. CDR3 in DNA: TGTGCCAGCAGTTACAGGGTCTCCTACGAGCAGTACTTC.

In its sample, this clonotype was seen many times. The rearrangement links TRBV5-1 to TRBJ2-1; 9 positions agree with TRBD2. In germline, CDR1 is SGHRS, CDR2 YFSETQ. V trimming: 4 bases; J trimming: 5 bases; junction bases outside the gene matches: 10. The CDR3 consists of 16 residues. CDR3 nucleotides: TGCGCCAGCAGCCCCGAGGGTAGCGGGGGTAACAATGAGCAGTTCTTC. It translates to CASSPEGSGGNNEQFF.

This clonotype was detected many times. This chain uses TRBV5-5 with TRBJ2-7; TRBD1 agrees at 9 bases. The CDR3 covers 15 residues. In germline, CDR1 is SGHKS, CDR2 YYEKEE (reference sequence). V lost 2 bases and J lost 1; bases outside the gene matches: 4. The chain's CDR3 is CASSLQGALSYEQYF. The CDR3 DNA is TGTGCCAGCAGCTTACAGGGGGCTTTGTCCTACGAGCAGTACTTC.

In its sample, this clonotype was seen many times. The chain combines TRBV19 with TRBJ1-2; 10 positions agree with TRBD1. The CDR3 loop spans 13 amino acids. V shed 9 bases and J 8 bases; nucleotides not matched to a gene: 9. Germline V gene data show CDR1 as LNHDA and CDR2 as SQIVND (reference sequence). This CDR3 reads CASTPGTGVGYTF. CDR3 sequence (DNA): TGTGCCAGCACCCCCGGGACAGGGGTCGGCTACACCTTC.

In this sample, this clonotype turned up many times. V usage is TRBV7-9 and J usage is TRBJ2-7; a weak D match, TRBD1 (6 bases). V lost 5 bases and J lost 2, with 10 bases in between. Germline V CDR1 and CDR2: SEHNR, FQNEAQ (reference sequence). This CDR3 has 13 residues. The CDR3: CASSTGSAYEQYF. The CDR3 bases are TGTGCCAGCAGCACAGGGTCGGCCTACGAGCAGTACTTC.

This clonotype was detected many times. Sequence at one end of the junction differs from germline and may be a read error. CDR3 bases: TGCAGTGCCAGAGGGGGAACAGTTAACTATGGCTACACCTTC. Amino acids: CSARGGTVNYGYTF. The gene calls are TRBV20-1 and TRBJ1-2; perhaps TRBD1 as D (6 bases). Germline CDR1 DFQATT, CDR2 SNEGSKA (reference sequence). There are 14 residues in the CDR3.

This clonotype was seen at least ten times. The V and J genes are TRBV3-1 and TRBJ2-2, with D unclear. This CDR3 spans 15 amino acids. In germline, CDR1 is LGHDT, CDR2 YNNKEL (reference sequence). The V end lost 2 bases, the J end lost 6 bases, and 13 bases lay between the germline ends. The DNA of the CDR3 is TGTGCCAGCAGCCAACGAACAGTAGTGGCCGGGGAGCTGTTTTTT. Amino acids: CASSQRTVVAGELFF. Drawing the rest from reference TRBV3-1 and TRBJ2-2, the complete variable domain is DTAVSQTPKYLVTQMGNDKSIKCEQNLGHDTMYWYKQDSKKFLKIMFSYNNKELIINETVPNRFSPKSPDKAHLNLHINSLELGDSAVYFCASSQRTVVAGELFFGEGSRLTVL.

This clonotype came up many times. The chain has TRBV12-3 or TRBV12-4 and TRBJ1-1; perhaps TRBD1 as D (6 bases). The V and J ends lost 2 bases and 1 base respectively, with 8 bases between them. CDR3 length: 14 residues. The CDR3 region is CASSLQGSNTEAFF. CDR3 bases: TGTGCCAGCAGTTTACAGGGGTCGAACACTGAAGCTTTCTTT.

This clonotype occurred many times. This chain connects TRBV18 to TRBJ2-7; 13 positions agree with TRBD2. V lost 6 bases to trimming and J lost 2 bases; unmatched junction nucleotides: 1. Per germline, CDR1 KGHSH and CDR2 LQKENI. The CDR3 contains 14 residues. This CDR3 reads CASSGTSGAYEQYF. The CDR3 nucleotides are TGTGCCAGCTCTGGGACTAGCGGGGCCTACGAGCAGTACTTC.

This clonotype was counted at least ten times. Here the CDR3 DNA reads TGCAGTGCTCAGACAGGGGGCGGCAATCAGCCCCAGCATTTT. Translation gives CSAQTGGGNQPQHF. This rearrangement joins TRBV20-1 to TRBJ1-5; 10 bases match TRBD1. The V segment lost 5 bases and the J segment 2 bases; nucleotides outside the gene matches: 3. Germline V gene data show CDR1 as DFQATT and CDR2 as SNEGSKA (reference sequence). CDR3 length: 14 amino acids.

This clonotype was seen ten or more times. V gene TRBV3-1 combines with J gene TRBJ1-2; D might be TRBD1 (6 bases). V was trimmed by 3 bases and J by 2 bases, leaving 10 bases between them. The length of the CDR3 is 14 residues. Looked up from germline, CDR1 is LGHDT and CDR2 is YNNKEL (reference sequence). The CDR3 region is CASSHSQGNYGYTF. For the CDR3, the DNA is TGTGCCAGCAGCCACTCACAGGGAAACTATGGCTACACCTTC.

This clonotype showed up many times. The rearrangement uses TRBV5-1 and TRBJ1-1; TRBD1 agrees at 7 bases. Germline loops: CDR1 SGHRS, CDR2 YFSETQ. With 4 bases clipped from V and 5 bases from J, the junction kept 5 bases outside the gene matches. This CDR3 region has 13 residues. The CDR3 DNA is TGCGCCAGCAGCCTATTGACAGGGACTGAAGCTTTCTTT. It encodes CASSLLTGTEAFF.

In its sample, this clonotype was seen many times. This CDR3 reads CASSLEGGGAVEQYF. The CDR3 DNA follows: TGCGCCAGCAGCTTGGAGGGCGGGGGGGCCGTCGAGCAGTACTTC. The V gene is TRBV5-1, the J gene TRBJ2-7; TRBD2 agrees at 9 bases. Losses at the gene ends were 0 bases for V and 6 bases for J; bases not matched to a gene: 7. The CDR3 totals 15 residues. Germline CDR1 SGHRS, CDR2 YFSETQ.

This clonotype was observed many times. The J gene is TRBJ1-1, the V gene TRBV20-1, with 7 bases that match TRBD1. CDR1 and CDR2 from the germline V gene are DFQATT and SNEGSKA (reference sequence). CDR3 size: 14 residues. The junction had 8 bases not matched to a gene; V was cut back by 2 bases and J by 5 bases. CDR3 loop: CSARQGGAGTEAFF. The CDR3, as DNA: TGCAGTGCTAGACAGGGGGGCGCGGGGACTGAAGCTTTCTTT.

This clonotype was seen repeatedly, ten times or more. This chain uses TRBV20-1 with TRBJ2-7, with TRBD2 identical over 9 bases. Germline assignment: CDR1 DFQATT and CDR2 SNEGSKA (reference sequence). J was trimmed by 3 bases and V by 3 bases; bases with no gene match: 3. The CDR3 has 13 residues. The CDR3 sequence is CSARERGVYEQYF. The CDR3 DNA follows: TGCAGTGCTAGGGAGCGGGGGGTCTACGAGCAGTACTTC.

Regarding this clonotype: One junction end disagrees with the germline gene, perhaps due to a read error. The rearrangement joins TRBV20-1 to TRBJ1-1; TRBD1 aligns across 7 bases. Per germline, CDR1 DFQATT and CDR2 SNEGSKA (reference sequence). The CDR3 is made up of 16 amino acids. The CDR3 here is CSAAKGALSGNTEDFF. CDR3 coding DNA: TGCAGTGCTGCCAAGGGGGCGCTTTCCGGGAACACTGAAGATTTCTTT.

There are many counts of this clonotype. The chain carries TRBV10-3 and TRBJ1-5; D may be TRBD1 (6 bases). Looked up from germline, CDR1 is ENHRY and CDR2 is SYGVKD. CDR3 length: 15 residues. Trimming left V 6 bases short and J 3 bases short, with 15 bases between. Here the CDR3 DNA reads TGTGCCATCAGCGAAGCACAGGGCTCCAATCAGCCCCAGCATTTT. This sequence encodes CAISEAQGSNQPQHF.

About this clonotype: The conserved phenylalanine or tryptophan is not found at the CDR3 terminus, so this likely reflects a read error. This chain connects TRBV29-1 to TRBJ1-2; possible D gene TRBD1, 6 bases. Germline V gene lookup returns CDR1 SQVTM and CDR2 ANQGSEA. The CDR3 contains 15 residues. V was pared by 6 bases and J by 9 bases, with 26 bases between. The chain's CDR3 is CSVPNPILHTGSYTV. CDR3 nucleotide sequence: TGCAGCGTCCCGAACCCGATACTGCATACAGGGAGCTACACCGTC.

At least ten counts were recorded for this clonotype. The J gene is TRBJ1-6, the V gene TRBV6-5; D ambiguous. With 5 bases removed from V and 13 bases from J, the gap between germline ends came to 12 bases. The CDR3 has 12 residues. Germline assignment: CDR1 MNHEY and CDR2 SVGAGI. This CDR3 is CASSIAGGPLHF. The DNA of the CDR3 is TGTGCCAGCAGTATCGCGGGCGGGCCCCTCCACTTT.

This clonotype came up many times. This rearrangement joins TRBV5-1 to TRBJ1-2; a weak D match, TRBD1 (5 bases). The CDR3 sequence is 14 residues long. Per germline, CDR1 SGHRS and CDR2 YFSETQ. The V gene lost 0 bases and the J gene lost 8 bases, with 14 bases spanning the gap. DNA for the CDR3: TGCGCCAGCAGCTTGGGGGACCCATCGTCGGGCTACACCTTC. This gives the protein CASSLGDPSSGYTF. Full variable domain (missing parts from reference TRBV5-1 and TRBJ1-2): KAGVTQTPRYLIKTRGQQVTLSCSPISGHRSVSWYQQTPGQGLQFLFEYFSETQRNKGNFPGRFSGRQFSNSRSEMNVSTLELGDSALYLCASSLGDPSSGYTFGSGTRLTVV.

At least ten counts were recorded for this clonotype. This chain uses TRBV18 with TRBJ1-2, with D perhaps TRBD1 (6 bases). Germline-derived CDR1 and CDR2 are KGHSH and LQKENI. V was pared by 2 bases and J by 8 bases, with 21 bases between. The CDR3 has 16 residues. Here the CDR3 DNA reads TGTGCCAGCTCACCATCCGCGGTCAGGGGTCTAAGGGGCTACACCTTC. Its protein product is CASSPSAVRGLRGYTF.

This clonotype was counted ten times or more. This chain uses TRBV5-1 with TRBJ2-3; D assignment may be TRBD1 or TRBD2 (6 bases each). The germline V gene encodes CDR1 SGHRS and CDR2 YFSETQ. V was pared by 0 bases and J by 4 bases, with 15 bases between. The CDR3 has 16 amino acids. In DNA, the CDR3 is TGCGCCAGCAGCTTGGCTAGGGGGGTTGCTTCAGATACGCAGTATTTT. Protein: CASSLARGVASDTQYF. The variable domain in full, completed from reference TRBV5-1 and TRBJ2-3, reads KAGVTQTPRYLIKTRGQQVTLSCSPISGHRSVSWYQQTPGQGLQFLFEYFSETQRNKGNFPGRFSGRQFSNSRSEMNVSTLELGDSALYLCASSLARGVASDTQYFGPGTRLTVL.

This clonotype showed up many times. The chain couples TRBV29-1 to TRBJ2-3; tentative D call: TRBD2 (5 bases). This CDR3 comprises 16 residues. Germline CDR1 reads SQVTM; CDR2 reads ANQGSEA. The V end lost 0 bases, the J end lost 2 bases, and 15 bases lay between the germline ends. The CDR3: CSVEDRFRDYTDTQYF. The CDR3 DNA reads TGCAGCGTTGAAGATAGGTTTCGAGACTACACAGATACGCAGTATTTT.

There are many counts of this clonotype. This sequence joins TRBV4-2 and TRBJ2-2; D unclear. The V end lost 3 bases, the J end lost 0 bases, and 5 bases lay between the germline ends. Germline CDR1 LGHNA, CDR2 YNFKEQ. This CDR3 has 14 amino acids. CDR3 sequence (DNA): TGTGCCAGCAGCCAGGTCGCGAACACCGGGGAGCTGTTTTTT. Translation: CASSQVANTGELFF.

Ten or more counts support this clonotype. The chain combines TRBV20-1 with TRBJ2-1; D is possibly TRBD1 (6 bases). Trimming left V 6 bases short and J 6 bases short, with 18 bases between. The CDR3 is made up of 14 amino acids. CDR1 and CDR2 (germline): DFQATT, SNEGSKA (reference sequence). The CDR3 loop reads CSALVWQGRNEQFF. The CDR3 nucleotides read TGCAGTGCCCTCGTATGGCAGGGGCGCAATGAGCAGTTCTTC.

This clonotype was seen a handful of times. The CDR3 loop reads CASSPTGQPQHF. CDR3 nucleotides: TGTGCCAGCAGTCCAACAGGGCAGCCCCAGCATTTT. The chain carries TRBV28 and TRBJ1-5; D possibly corresponds to TRBD1 (6 bases). The CDR3 consists of 12 residues. Germline-derived CDR1 and CDR2 are MDHEN and SYDVKM. V dropped 5 bases and J dropped 7 bases, with 9 bases sitting between them.

This clonotype was observed at least ten times. The J gene is TRBJ1-2, the V gene TRBV6-5, with D hard to call. The germline V and J ends were trimmed by 0 bases and 3 bases, with 8 bases remaining between them. The CDR3 has 14 amino acids. Germline assignment: CDR1 MNHEY and CDR2 SVGAGI. In nucleotides, the CDR3 is TGTGCCAGCAGTTACTCCCCCCGAGACTATGGCTACACCTTC. This gives the protein CASSYSPRDYGYTF.